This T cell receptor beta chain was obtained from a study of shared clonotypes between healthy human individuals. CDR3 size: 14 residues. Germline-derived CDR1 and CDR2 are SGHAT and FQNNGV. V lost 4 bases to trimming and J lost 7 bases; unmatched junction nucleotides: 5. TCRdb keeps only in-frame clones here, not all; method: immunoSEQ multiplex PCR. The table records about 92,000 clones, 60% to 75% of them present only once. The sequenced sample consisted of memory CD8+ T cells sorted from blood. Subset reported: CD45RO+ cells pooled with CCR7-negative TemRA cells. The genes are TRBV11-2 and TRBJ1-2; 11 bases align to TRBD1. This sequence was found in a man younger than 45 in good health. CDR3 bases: TGTGCCAGCAGCTCAACCGGGACAGGGGGTGGCTACACCTTC. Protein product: CASSSTGTGGGYTF.